These 19 T cell receptor beta chains originate from one sample sequenced in a study of blood T cell repertoires in COVID-19. TCRdb's table, derived via immunoSEQ multiplex PCR, lists solely in-frame clones and lacks some. The sample lists hundreds of thousands of clones; roughly 89% were seen once. Material for sequencing was PBMCs or T cells enriched from blood (not recorded which). These receptors were taken from a man under 40 who had been exposed to COVID-19.

The chain couples TRBV9 to TRBJ1-1; D is perhaps TRBD1 (6 bases). The CDR3 has 19 amino acids. V dropped 3 bases and J dropped 0 bases, with 24 bases sitting between them. The germline gives CDR1 SGDLS, CDR2 YYNGEE. The CDR3 nucleotides read TGTGCCAGCAGCGCTAAGGACAGAACCATACGTGAATTGAACACTGAAGCTTTCTTT. It codes for CASSAKDRTIRELNTEAFF.

This chain links TRBV30 with TRBJ1-2, with D possibly matching TRBD1 (5 bases). Trimming pared 8 bases from V and 7 bases from J, leaving 14 bases between. This CDR3 contains 11 residues. Germline V lookup: CDR1 GTSNPN, CDR2 SVGIG (reference sequence). The CDR3 region is CARGAPGGYTF. CDR3 in DNA: TGTGCCCGCGGGGCCCCCGGTGGCTACACCTTC.

This rearrangement joins TRBV3-1 (or the pseudogene TRBV3-2) to TRBJ2-7, with TRBD1 matching 10 bases. The junction had 7 bases not matched to a gene; V was cut back by 3 bases and J by 5 bases. Germline V gene sequence: CDR1 LGHDT, CDR2 YNNKEL (reference sequence). CDR3 length: 15 amino acids. DNA for the CDR3: TGTGCCAGCAGCCAGGAAACCGGGACAGGGGACGAGCAGTACTTC. This codes for CASSQETGTGDEQYF.

J is TRBJ1-1 and V is TRBV19; TRBD1 agrees at 8 bases. This CDR3 spans 18 amino acids. Germline CDR1 is LNHDA and CDR2 is SQIVND (reference sequence). The junction had 14 bases not matched to a gene; V was cut back by 1 base and J by 4 bases. CDR3 in amino acids: CASSIGFGTGDITTEAFF. In nucleotides, the CDR3 is TGTGCCAGTAGTATAGGATTTGGGACAGGCGATATAACCACTGAAGCTTTCTTT.

The gene calls are TRBV29-1 and TRBJ2-7; D is ambiguous. V was pared by 1 base and J by 5 bases, with 9 bases between. This CDR3 has 12 residues. Germline V gives CDR1 SQVTM, CDR2 ANQGSEA. Here the CDR3 DNA reads TGCAGCGTTGAAGTAACGGGTAACGAGCAGTACTTC. Its protein is CSVEVTGNEQYF.

This clone has only a few counts. V usage is TRBV19 and J usage is TRBJ1-3; weak D call: TRBD1 (6 bases). Germline V gene lookup returns CDR1 LNHDA and CDR2 SQIVND (reference sequence). The V gene lost 3 bases and the J gene lost 0 bases, with 15 bases spanning the gap. This CDR3 has 17 residues. CDR3: CASSIRGLLFSGNTIYF. As DNA, the CDR3 is TGTGCCAGTAGTATCAGGGGTCTACTTTTCTCTGGAAACACCATATATTTT. Variable domain in full (rest from reference TRBV19 and TRBJ1-3): DGGITQSPKYLFRKEGQNVTLSCEQNLNHDAMYWYRQDPGQGLRLIYYSQIVNDFQKGDIAEGYSVSREKKESFPLTVTSAQKNPTAFYLCASSIRGLLFSGNTIYFGEGSWLTVV.

The chain couples TRBV7-9 to TRBJ2-1; the match to TRBD2 covers 13 bases. The CDR3 totals 17 residues. The J segment lost 4 bases and the V segment lost 4 bases, leaving 7 bases of the junction unmatched. The germline V gene has CDR1 SEHNR and CDR2 FQNEAQ (reference sequence). This chain's CDR3 is CASSWTSGGTQYNEQFF. CDR3 bases: TGTGCCAGCAGCTGGACTAGCGGGGGAACTCAATACAATGAGCAGTTCTTC.

The chain is built from TRBV5-1 and TRBJ2-3; 7 bases are shared with TRBD1. The length of the CDR3 is 14 residues. Losses at the gene ends were 8 bases for V and 2 bases for J; bases not matched to a gene: 8. The germline gives CDR1 SGHRS, CDR2 YFSETQ. The CDR3 nucleotides are TGCGCCAGGGTGCGACAGGGCGTCACAGATACGCAGTATTTT. This sequence encodes CARVRQGVTDTQYF.

The chain links TRBV3-1 (or the pseudogene TRBV3-2) to TRBJ2-5, with a weak D call TRBD1 (6 bases). Trimming stripped 5 bases from V and 6 bases from J, with 7 bases between. CDR1 is LGHDT, CDR2 YNNKEL, per germline (reference sequence). CDR3 size: 11 residues. The CDR3 nucleotides are TGTGCCAGCAGCACAGGGCAGACCCAGTACTTC. Protein product: CASSTGQTQYF.

The chain employs TRBV7-2 and TRBJ1-2, with 9 bases fitting TRBD1. Germline CDR1 and CDR2: SGHTA and FQGNSA. The CDR3 totals 17 residues. The trim removed 2 bases at V and 8 bases at J, leaving 15 bases unmatched. For the CDR3, the DNA is TGTGCCAGCAGCTTAACGGCAAAGGACAGGGGAGAAGGGGGCTACACCTTC. This sequence encodes CASSLTAKDRGEGGYTF.

The CDR3 nucleotides read TGTGCCCTTAGTCCGGGTGGGGCCAACGTCCTGACTTTC. Translated: CALSPGGANVLTF. V gene TRBV30 combines with J gene TRBJ2-6; D is undetermined. There are 13 residues in the CDR3. Germline lookup yields CDR1 GTSNPN and CDR2 SVGIG (reference sequence). V lost 8 bases and J 3 bases, leaving 11 bases between the germline ends.

J is TRBJ2-3 and V is TRBV7-7; unclear D gene. V was trimmed by 1 base and J by 0 bases, leaving 8 bases between them. The CDR3 loop spans 15 amino acids. Germline lookup yields CDR1 SSHAT and CDR2 FNYEAQ (reference sequence). The CDR3 region is CASSLGSSSTDTQYF. As DNA, the CDR3 is TGTGCCAGCAGCTTAGGTAGCTCTAGCACAGATACGCAGTATTTT.

V and J are TRBV4-2 and TRBJ2-1, with D uncertain. This CDR3 is built from 14 residues. Between the trimmed V and J ends, which lost 1 base and 2 bases, there was a span of 6 bases. Germline V gene lookup returns CDR1 LGHNA and CDR2 YNFKEQ. CDR3 sequence reads: CASSQGSAYNEQFF. CDR3 sequence (DNA): TGTGCCAGCAGCCAAGGGTCAGCCTACAATGAGCAGTTCTTC.

This clone turned up a few times. This rearrangement joins TRBV4-2 to TRBJ1-2; D unclear. Germline CDR1 is LGHNA and CDR2 is YNFKEQ. V dropped 0 bases and J dropped 0 bases, with 11 bases sitting between them. The CDR3 is 16 amino acids. The DNA of the CDR3 is TGTGCCAGCAGCCAAGATAACAGTAGTCCTAACTATGGCTACACCTTC. It translates to CASSQDNSSPNYGYTF.

The chain carries TRBV19 and TRBJ2-1, with 11 positions matching TRBD2. The germline CDR1 and CDR2 sequences are LNHDA and SQIVND (reference sequence). The V segment lost 5 bases and the J segment 4 bases; nucleotides outside the gene matches: 10. The CDR3 is 17 residues long. The CDR3: CASSVSSGGRNYNEQFF. Written as DNA, the CDR3 is TGTGCCAGTAGTGTATCTAGCGGGGGGCGAAATTACAATGAGCAGTTCTTC. Looking up the rest from reference TRBV19 and TRBJ2-1 gives the full variable domain: DGGITQSPKYLFRKEGQNVTLSCEQNLNHDAMYWYRQDPGQGLRLIYYSQIVNDFQKGDIAEGYSVSREKKESFPLTVTSAQKNPTAFYLCASSVSSGGRNYNEQFFGPGTRLTVL.

The chain links TRBV24-1 to TRBJ2-3; no clear D gene. V shed 2 bases and J shed 0 bases, with 2 bases lying between them. Per germline, CDR1 KGHDR and CDR2 SFDVKD. This CDR3 has 13 amino acids. The DNA for the CDR3 is TGTGCCACCAGTGATTCTAGCACAGATACGCAGTATTTT. It yields the protein CATSDSSTDTQYF.

The rearrangement uses TRBV5-3 and TRBJ1-5; the D gene is possibly TRBD1 (6 bases). Being an ORF, TRBV5-3 has a function that is uncertain. The CDR3 has 15 residues. V shed 1 base and J shed 3 bases, with 11 bases lying between them. This CDR3 reads CARSLKDSTNQPQHF. The DNA for the CDR3 is TGTGCCAGAAGCTTGAAGGACAGTACCAATCAGCCCCAGCATTTT.

The gene calls are TRBV18 and TRBJ1-1, with TRBD1 matching over 7 bases. CDR3 length equals 14 residues. The J segment lost 4 bases and the V segment lost 6 bases, leaving 8 bases of the junction unmatched. The germline CDR1 and CDR2 sequences are KGHSH and LQKENI. The DNA of the CDR3 is TGTGCCAGCTCTATAGGGGGCTCGGGCACTGAAGCTTTCTTT. Protein product: CASSIGGSGTEAFF.

The genes are TRBV13 and TRBJ2-2; TRBD2 might be the D (6 bases). This CDR3 has 16 amino acids. The V and J ends lost 3 bases and 2 bases respectively, with 13 bases between them. The germline gives CDR1 PRHDT, CDR2 FYEKMQ (reference sequence). In DNA form, the CDR3 reads TGTGCCAGCAGCTTGGAGCCGGGGGAAAACACCGGGGAGCTGTTTTTT. As protein: CASSLEPGENTGELFF.